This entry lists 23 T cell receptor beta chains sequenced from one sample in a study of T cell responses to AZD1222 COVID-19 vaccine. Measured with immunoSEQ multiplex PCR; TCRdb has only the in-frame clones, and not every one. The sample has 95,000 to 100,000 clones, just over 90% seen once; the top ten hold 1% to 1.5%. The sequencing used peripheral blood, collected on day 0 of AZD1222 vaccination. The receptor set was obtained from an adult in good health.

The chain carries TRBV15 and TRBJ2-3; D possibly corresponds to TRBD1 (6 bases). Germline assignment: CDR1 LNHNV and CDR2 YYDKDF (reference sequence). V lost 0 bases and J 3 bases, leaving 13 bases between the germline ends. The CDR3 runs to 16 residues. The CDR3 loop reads CATSRDRNRETDTQYF. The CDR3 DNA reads TGTGCCACCAGCAGAGATCGTAACAGGGAGACAGATACGCAGTATTTT.

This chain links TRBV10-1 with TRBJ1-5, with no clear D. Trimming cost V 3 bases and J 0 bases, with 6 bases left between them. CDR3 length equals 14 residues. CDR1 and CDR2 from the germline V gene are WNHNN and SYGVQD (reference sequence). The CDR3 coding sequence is TGCGCCAGCAGTGACGGCGGTAGCAATCAGCCCCAGCATTTT. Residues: CASSDGGSNQPQHF.

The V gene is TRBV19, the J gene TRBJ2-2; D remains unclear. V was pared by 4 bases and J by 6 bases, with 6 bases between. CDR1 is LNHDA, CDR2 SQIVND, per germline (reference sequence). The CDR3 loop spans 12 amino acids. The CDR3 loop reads CASSNRAGELFF. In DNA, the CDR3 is TGTGCCAGTAGTAATAGAGCCGGGGAGCTGTTTTTT. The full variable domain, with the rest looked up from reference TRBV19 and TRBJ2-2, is DGGITQSPKYLFRKEGQNVTLSCEQNLNHDAMYWYRQDPGQGLRLIYYSQIVNDFQKGDIAEGYSVSREKKESFPLTVTSAQKNPTAFYLCASSNRAGELFFGEGSRLTVL.

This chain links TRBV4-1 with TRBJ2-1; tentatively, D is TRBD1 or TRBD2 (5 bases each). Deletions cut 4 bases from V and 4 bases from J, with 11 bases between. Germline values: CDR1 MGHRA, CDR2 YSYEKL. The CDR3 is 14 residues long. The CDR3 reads CASSLGTGYNEQFF. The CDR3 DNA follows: TGCGCCAGCAGCCTGGGGACGGGGTACAATGAGCAGTTCTTC.

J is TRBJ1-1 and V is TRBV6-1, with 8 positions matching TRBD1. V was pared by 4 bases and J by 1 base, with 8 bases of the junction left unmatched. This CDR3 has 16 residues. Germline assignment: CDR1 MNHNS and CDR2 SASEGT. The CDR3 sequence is CASSGGTGKPNTEAFF. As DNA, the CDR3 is TGTGCCAGCAGTGGTGGGACAGGAAAACCGAACACTGAAGCTTTCTTT.

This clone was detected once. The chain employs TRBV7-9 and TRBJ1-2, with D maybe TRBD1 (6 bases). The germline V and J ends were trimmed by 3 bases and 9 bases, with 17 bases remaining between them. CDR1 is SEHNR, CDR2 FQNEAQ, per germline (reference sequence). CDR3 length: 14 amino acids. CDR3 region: CASSLLGAHPSYTF. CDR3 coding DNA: TGTGCCAGCAGCTTGTTGGGGGCCCACCCGAGCTACACCTTC.

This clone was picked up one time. CDR3 in DNA: TGTGCCAGCAGCCAGAGTTACGGGGGCACCATATATTTT. As protein: CASSQSYGGTIYF. The chain recombines TRBV6-5 with TRBJ1-3, with D possibly matching TRBD1 (5 bases). CDR1 and CDR2 from the germline V gene are MNHEY and SVGAGI. The V gene lost 6 bases and the J gene lost 9 bases, with 15 bases spanning the gap. CDR3 length: 13 amino acids.

DNA for the CDR3: TGTGCCAGCAACAGGGAGGGGGATGCTGGTCAGCCCCAGCATTTT. Amino acids: CASNREGDAGQPQHF. The chain has TRBV6-6 and TRBJ1-5, with D perhaps TRBD1 (6 bases). The germline V gene has CDR1 MNHNY and CDR2 SVGAGI (reference sequence). The CDR3 extends over 15 amino acids. V lost 7 bases and J lost 6, with 19 bases in between.

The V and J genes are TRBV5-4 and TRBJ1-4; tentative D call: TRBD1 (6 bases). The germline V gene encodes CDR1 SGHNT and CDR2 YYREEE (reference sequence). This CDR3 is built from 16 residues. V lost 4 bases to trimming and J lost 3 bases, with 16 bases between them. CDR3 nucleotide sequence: TGTGCCAGCAGCGAGGGACACGGGGGTGCTAATGAAAAACTGTTTTTT. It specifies CASSEGHGGANEKLFF.

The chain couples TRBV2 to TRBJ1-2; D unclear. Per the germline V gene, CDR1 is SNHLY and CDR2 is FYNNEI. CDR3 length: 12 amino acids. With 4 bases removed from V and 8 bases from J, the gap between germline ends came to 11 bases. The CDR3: CASSVTREGYTF. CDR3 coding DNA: TGTGCCAGCAGTGTGACTAGGGAGGGCTACACCTTC.

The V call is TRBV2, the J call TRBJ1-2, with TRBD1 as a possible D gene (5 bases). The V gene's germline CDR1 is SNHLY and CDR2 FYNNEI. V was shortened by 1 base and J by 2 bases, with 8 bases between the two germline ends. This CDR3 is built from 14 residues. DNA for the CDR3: TGTGCCAGCAGTGAAGGCAGGGCGAACTATGGCTACACCTTC. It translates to CASSEGRANYGYTF.

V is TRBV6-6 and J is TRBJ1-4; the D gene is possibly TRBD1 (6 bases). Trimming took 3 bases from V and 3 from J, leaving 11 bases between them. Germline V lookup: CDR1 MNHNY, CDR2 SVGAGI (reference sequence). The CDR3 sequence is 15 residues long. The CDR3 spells CASSYMGQANEKLFF. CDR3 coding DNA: TGTGCCAGCAGTTATATGGGACAAGCTAATGAAAAACTGTTTTTT.

The CDR3 region has the DNA TGTGCCAGCAGCTTCGGACAGGGAATGGGCAATCAGCCCCAGCATTTT. Its translation is CASSFGQGMGNQPQHF. The chain combines TRBV7-9 with TRBJ1-5; TRBD1 agrees at 8 bases. V shed 3 bases, J shed 2 bases, and the junction held 6 bases outside the gene matches. The CDR3 loop spans 16 amino acids. Germline V gene sequence: CDR1 SEHNR, CDR2 FQNEAQ (reference sequence).

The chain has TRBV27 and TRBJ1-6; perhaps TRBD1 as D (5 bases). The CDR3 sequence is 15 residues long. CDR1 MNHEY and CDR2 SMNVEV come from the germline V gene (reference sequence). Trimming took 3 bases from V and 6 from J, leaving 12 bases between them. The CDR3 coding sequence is TGTGCCAGCAGTTTTCTTTCGGGGGGTAATTCACCCCTCCACTTT. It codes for CASSFLSGGNSPLHF.

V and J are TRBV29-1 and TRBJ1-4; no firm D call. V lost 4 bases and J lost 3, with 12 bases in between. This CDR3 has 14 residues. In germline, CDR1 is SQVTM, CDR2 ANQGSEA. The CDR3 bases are TGCAGCGTTGCCCCACAAGCTTCTAATGAAAAACTGTTTTTT. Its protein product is CSVAPQASNEKLFF.

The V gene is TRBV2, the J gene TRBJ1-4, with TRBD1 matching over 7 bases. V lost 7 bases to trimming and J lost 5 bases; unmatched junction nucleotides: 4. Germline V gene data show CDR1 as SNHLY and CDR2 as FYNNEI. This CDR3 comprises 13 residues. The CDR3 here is CASKGQPNEKLFF. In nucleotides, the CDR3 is TGTGCCAGCAAGGGACAGCCAAATGAAAAACTGTTTTTT.

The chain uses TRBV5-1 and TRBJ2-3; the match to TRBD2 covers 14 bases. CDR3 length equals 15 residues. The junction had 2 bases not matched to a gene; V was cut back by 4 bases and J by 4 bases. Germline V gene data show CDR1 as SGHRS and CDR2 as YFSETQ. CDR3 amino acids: CASSQGLAGADTQYF. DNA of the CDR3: TGCGCCAGCAGCCAGGGACTAGCGGGGGCAGATACGCAGTATTTT.

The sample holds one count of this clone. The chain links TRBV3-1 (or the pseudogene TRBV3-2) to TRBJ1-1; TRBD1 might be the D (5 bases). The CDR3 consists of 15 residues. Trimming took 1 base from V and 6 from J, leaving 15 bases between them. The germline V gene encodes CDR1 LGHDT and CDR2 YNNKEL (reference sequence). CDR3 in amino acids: CASSQARQGIAEAFF. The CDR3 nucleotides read TGTGCCAGCAGCCAAGCCCGCCAGGGTATCGCTGAAGCTTTCTTT.

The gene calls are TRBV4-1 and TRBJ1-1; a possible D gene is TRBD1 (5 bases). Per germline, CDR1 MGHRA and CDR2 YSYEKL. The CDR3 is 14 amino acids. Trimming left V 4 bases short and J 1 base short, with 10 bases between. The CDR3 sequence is CASSPLTANTEAFF. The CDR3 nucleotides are TGCGCCAGCAGCCCATTGACAGCGAACACTGAAGCTTTCTTT.

In DNA, the CDR3 is TGTGCCAGCAGATTTAAAGGTTTTAGGGCGGATTCACCCCTCCACTTT. It yields the protein CASRFKGFRADSPLHF. This chain links TRBV27 with TRBJ1-6; D not resolved. Germline V gene data show CDR1 as MNHEY and CDR2 as SMNVEV (reference sequence). The V and J ends lost 6 bases and 8 bases respectively, with 20 bases between them. The CDR3 contains 16 residues.

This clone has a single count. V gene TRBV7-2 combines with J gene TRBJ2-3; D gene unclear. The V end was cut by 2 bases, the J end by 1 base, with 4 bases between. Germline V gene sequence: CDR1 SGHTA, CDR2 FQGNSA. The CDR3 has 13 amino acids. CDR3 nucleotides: TGTGCCAGCAGCTTATCTCGCACAGATACGCAGTATTTT. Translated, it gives CASSLSRTDTQYF. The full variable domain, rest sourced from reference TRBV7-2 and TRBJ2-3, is GAGVSQSPSNKVTEKGKDVELRCDPISGHTALYWYRQSLGQGLEFLIYFQGNSAPDKSGLPSDRFSAERTGGSVSTLTIQRTQQEDSAVYLCASSLSRTDTQYFGPGTRLTVL.

The CDR3 coding sequence is TGTGCCAGCAGTACTACAGATACGCAGTATTTT. Translated: CASSTTDTQYF. The chain is built from TRBV6-5 and TRBJ2-3; D is ambiguous. CDR3 length: 11 amino acids. The germline V gene has CDR1 MNHEY and CDR2 SVGAGI. V shed 5 bases and J shed 3 bases, with 3 bases lying between them.

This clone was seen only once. CDR3 protein: CATSDLARESSYNSPLHF. In DNA, the CDR3 is TGTGCCACCAGTGATTTGGCCCGCGAGAGCTCCTATAATTCACCCCTCCACTTT. This chain uses TRBV24-1 with TRBJ1-6; D ambiguous. Germline-derived CDR1 and CDR2 are KGHDR and SFDVKD. The CDR3 has 18 residues. Trimming left V 0 bases short and J 0 bases short, with 11 bases between.